In its sample, the clone carrying this T cell receptor (beta chain) was seen a few times. Its cognate antigen is unknown. The source material, RNA transcripts, was used to amplify TCR beta CDR3 regions. HTBI primers were the set used in a first-round RT-PCR of the TCR CDR3. TCRdb re-derived calls from the multiplex PCR reads in MiXCR, one entry per CDR3 protein. This table has 600,000 to 650,000 distinct CDR3 sequences, around 15% appearing once. This entry belongs to a study of T cells in Graves' hyperthyroidism and ophthalmopathy. Study-wide background: Staff took peripheral blood when the initial diagnosis was made, before any treatment began.

Findings of the study overall: Ophthalmopathy cases were set apart from stable hyperthyroidism by a 13 V-J model. The model foresaw ophthalmopathy a median around seven months prior to onset.

Germline V gene data show CDR1 as SGHTA and CDR2 as FQGTGA. J lost 5 bases, V lost 6 bases, and 5 bases had no gene match. There are 13 residues in the CDR3. In patients aged 18 to 65, hyperthyroidism was newly diagnosed, with duration under 2 months. Sample: blood. The V gene is TRBV7-3, the J gene TRBJ2-7, with 9 nucleotides matching TRBD1. The source of this sequence is a woman aged 25 to 45 with Graves' hyperthyroidism. The CDR3 nucleotides read TGTGCCAGCAGTCTACAGGGGGCGGACGAGCAGTACTTC. Protein sequence: CASSLQGADEQYF.